Sequencing of this T cell receptor (beta chain) was carried out in a study of blood T cell repertoires in COVID-19. Trimming cost V 4 bases and J 6 bases; bases outside gene matches: 9. CDR3 size: 15 residues. Germline loops: CDR1 LNHDA, CDR2 SQIVND (reference sequence). Assay: immunoSEQ multiplex PCR; the TCRdb copy retains only in-frame clones and omits some. The table has 45,000 to 65,000 clones, around four fifths seen once. Sequences were obtained from peripheral blood. V usage is TRBV19 and J usage is TRBJ1-3; 7 bases are a match to TRBD1. This clonotype originated in a man between 65 and 85 years old with active COVID-19. The CDR3 DNA reads TGTGCCAGTAGTACCAGAGACAGGGAAGCAAACACCATATATTTT. This gives the protein CASSTRDREANTIYF.